This TCR beta chain is drawn from a study of lymphopenia after photon versus proton radiotherapy. Study conclusions and caveats: Under photons, naive T cells and diversity fell while effector/memory populations rose. Only patients who died were analyzed for survival; proton advantage is unproven. After the lymphocyte nadir, photon-treated repertoires showed oligoclonal expansion, especially of CD8+ Temra cells. A bigger post-nadir fall in TCR diversity correlated inversely with survival time in deceased patients.

In germline, CDR1 is MNHNY, CDR2 SVGAGI (reference sequence). V shed 7 bases, J shed 2 bases, and the junction held 7 bases outside the gene matches. This CDR3 is 15 amino acids long. Here immunoSEQ multiplex PCR was the method, and the copy in TCRdb shows in-frame clones only, minus some. Here the sample spans more than 15,000 clones, around 86% being singletons. Remarks on this clone: Its antigen remains unknown.

The chain joins TRBV6-6 to TRBJ2-3; TRBD1 agrees at 9 bases. The receptor's source is a man between 65 and 80 years old with pancreatic cancer. Here the sequenced sample was peripheral blood, taken from a patient treated with proton-based radiotherapy. This chain's CDR3 is CASTRTGVITDTQYF. The DNA for the CDR3 is TGTGCCAGCACCAGGACAGGGGTTATCACAGATACGCAGTATTTT.